Each of the 29 T cell receptor beta chains below was sequenced from the same sample in a study of identical twins. MiXCR, applied by TCRdb to the 5' RACE reads, yields one record per CDR3 protein. The profile covers about 660,000 distinct CDR3 sequences, with 8.5% to 9% appearing a single time and approximately 0.89% taken by the ten largest. The same specimen was also included in a second study, on yellow fever vaccine responses in identical twins.

Input material: PBMCs. These receptors all come from a woman aged 18-30 years in good health.

This clonotype was detected ten times or more. The chain joins TRBV7-2 to TRBJ2-3, with 9 bases matching TRBD2. Germline CDR1 SGHTA, CDR2 FQGNSA. CDR3 length equals 15 residues. V gave up 2 bases and J gave up 6 bases; unmatched junction bases: 6. For the CDR3, the DNA is TGTGCCAGCAGCTTAAACCTAGCGGGGACGGATACGCAGTATTTT. It specifies CASSLNLAGTDTQYF.

The chain uses TRBV9 and TRBJ2-3; 8 bases map to TRBD2. This CDR3 spans 16 amino acids. The V and J ends lost 2 bases and 2 bases, in that order; junction bases with no gene match: 7. CDR1 SGDLS and CDR2 YYNGEE come from the germline V gene. CDR3 region: CASSVRAGGPTDTQYF. In nucleotides, the CDR3 is TGTGCCAGCAGCGTCCGTGCGGGGGGCCCCACAGATACGCAGTATTTT.

V gene TRBV7-9 combines with J gene TRBJ2-3; D is possibly TRBD2 (5 bases). Germline CDR1 and CDR2: SEHNR and FQNEAQ (reference sequence). CDR3 length: 17 amino acids. The V and J ends lost 1 base and 0 bases respectively, with 14 bases between them. The CDR3 nucleotides are TGTGCCAGCAGCTTAGAGTCCGCGGGTCCTAGCACAGATACGCAGTATTTT. Translated, it gives CASSLESAGPSTDTQYF.

J is TRBJ2-7 and V is TRBV9, with 7 bases matching TRBD2. The CDR3 spans 15 residues. With V trimmed by 4 bases and J by 1 base, 8 bases remained unmatched. Germline values: CDR1 SGDLS, CDR2 YYNGEE. CDR3 residues: CASSPSGEGSYEQYF. The CDR3 coding sequence is TGTGCCAGCAGCCCCTCGGGGGAGGGTTCCTACGAGCAGTACTTC.

In its sample, this clonotype was seen many times. The gene calls are TRBV4-2 and TRBJ2-2; the D is unclear. V lost 2 bases and J 6 bases, leaving 4 bases between the germline ends. This CDR3 comprises 12 residues. The germline V gene has CDR1 LGHNA and CDR2 YNFKEQ. The CDR3 sequence: CASSQFPGELFF. The CDR3 coding sequence is TGTGCCAGCAGCCAATTCCCCGGGGAGCTGTTTTTT.

Only a few counts were recorded for this clonotype. The chain is built from TRBV3-1 and TRBJ2-2; D is uncertain. From germline, CDR1 is LGHDT and CDR2 YNNKEL (reference sequence). The CDR3 totals 15 residues. Trimming shortened V by 4 bases and J by 3 bases, and 12 bases separated the two germline ends. CDR3 in amino acids: CASSLKGPHTGELFF. CDR3 nucleotide sequence: TGTGCCAGCAGCCTCAAAGGACCCCACACCGGGGAGCTGTTTTTT.

The table lists this clonotype with many counts. The chain is built from TRBV7-3 and TRBJ1-1; D not certain. The CDR3 loop spans 14 amino acids. V lost 2 bases and J lost 1, with 8 bases in between. Germline assignment: CDR1 SGHTA and CDR2 FQGTGA. The CDR3, as DNA: TGTGCCAGCAGCTTATTCTCGGAGAACACTGAAGCTTTCTTT. Its translation is CASSLFSENTEAFF.

This clonotype was seen at least ten times. The chain joins TRBV24-1 to TRBJ2-7; perhaps D is TRBD1 or TRBD2 (5 bases each). The CDR3 loop spans 13 amino acids. V was trimmed by 7 bases and J by 3 bases, leaving 12 bases between them. CDR1 is KGHDR, CDR2 SFDVKD, per germline. The DNA for the CDR3 is TGTGCCACCAGGAGGGGAGATGGCTACGAGCAGTACTTC. Translating gives CATRRGDGYEQYF.

This clonotype was found a few times. The rearrangement joins TRBV14 to TRBJ2-3, with 8 bases matching TRBD1. In germline, CDR1 is SGHDN, CDR2 FVKESK. The CDR3 contains 15 residues. Germline trimming cut 3 bases from V and 4 bases from J; bases unmatched to any gene: 6. This chain's CDR3 is CASSHGTGPSDTQYF. The CDR3 DNA reads TGTGCCAGCAGCCATGGGACAGGCCCGTCAGATACGCAGTATTTT.

At least ten counts were recorded for this clonotype. The J gene is TRBJ1-4, the V gene TRBV7-9; no clear D gene. V was cut by 3 bases and J by 4 bases, with 3 bases left in between. The CDR3 runs 12 residues. Germline CDR1 SEHNR, CDR2 FQNEAQ (reference sequence). DNA of the CDR3: TGTGCCAGCAGCTTGGTTAATGAAAAACTGTTTTTT. Its protein product is CASSLVNEKLFF.

This clonotype was detected a few times. The rearrangement joins TRBV6-2 or TRBV6-3 to TRBJ2-7, with TRBD2 matching 14 bases. Germline V CDR1 and CDR2: MNHEY, SVGEGT. The CDR3 has 16 amino acids. The ends lost 5 bases at V and 7 bases at J; junction bases unmatched: 10. The CDR3 loop reads CASSHTGTSGSEEQYF. The CDR3 DNA reads as TGTGCCAGCAGTCATACCGGGACTAGCGGGAGTGAAGAGCAGTACTTC.

This clonotype was counted only a few times. The J gene is TRBJ1-2, the V gene TRBV10-3, with TRBD1 as a possible D gene (5 bases). The CDR3 length is 14 residues. Germline-derived CDR1 and CDR2 are ENHRY and SYGVKD. Trimming took 4 bases from V and 2 from J, leaving 11 bases between them. The chain's CDR3 is CAISARGENYGYTF. CDR3 bases: TGTGCCATCAGTGCCCGGGGGGAGAACTATGGCTACACCTTC.

This clonotype was detected only a few times. The J gene is TRBJ2-7, the V gene TRBV3-1; 7 nucleotides align to TRBD2. V dropped 3 bases and J dropped 0; count of bases not matched to a gene: 2. Germline values: CDR1 LGHDT, CDR2 YNNKEL (reference sequence). The length of the CDR3 is 14 residues. Here the CDR3 reads CASSHGGNSYEQYF. CDR3 DNA sequence: TGTGCCAGCAGCCACGGGGGGAACTCCTACGAGCAGTACTTC.

The V and J genes are TRBV27 and TRBJ2-3; 11 nucleotides match TRBD2. The CDR3 spans 16 residues. The germline gives CDR1 MNHEY, CDR2 SMNVEV (reference sequence). Trimming cost V 6 bases and J 2 bases; bases outside gene matches: 7. The CDR3 DNA reads as TGTGCCAGCAGCCTATTACTAGCGGGGGTCACAGATACGCAGTATTTT. Amino acid sequence: CASSLLLAGVTDTQYF.

Only a few counts were recorded for this clonotype. The chain uses TRBV11-2 and TRBJ2-3; 12 positions match TRBD2. Trimming took 5 bases from V and 5 from J; bases not matched to a gene: 5. Germline V gene lookup returns CDR1 SGHAT and CDR2 FQNNGV. The CDR3 spans 15 residues. The CDR3: CASSTTSGGLDTQYF. In DNA, the CDR3 is TGTGCCAGCAGCACCACTAGCGGGGGGCTAGATACGCAGTATTTT.

This clonotype was counted many times. This chain uses TRBV4-2 with TRBJ2-2, with D unclear. Trimming pared 1 base from V and 0 bases from J, leaving 3 bases between. CDR3 length: 14 amino acids. Germline V gene sequence: CDR1 LGHNA, CDR2 YNFKEQ. The CDR3 loop reads CASSQVSNTGELFF. The CDR3 DNA reads as TGTGCCAGCAGCCAAGTGTCGAACACCGGGGAGCTGTTTTTT.

This clonotype came up many times. V is TRBV12-3 or TRBV12-4 and J is TRBJ2-5; D could derive from TRBD1 or TRBD2 (6 bases each). The CDR3 length is 14 residues. Trimming removed 6 bases at V and 5 bases at J, with 16 bases between. The CDR3: CASSPPGAGETQYF. CDR3 in DNA: TGTGCCAGCAGCCCGCCGGGGGCGGGGGAGACCCAGTACTTC.

This clonotype came up a few times. This chain uses TRBV3-1 with TRBJ2-1, with 16 bases fitting TRBD2. Trimming took 6 bases from V and 5 from J; bases not matched to a gene: 4. The CDR3 is made up of 16 amino acids. Per germline, CDR1 LGHDT and CDR2 YNNKEL (reference sequence). CDR3 loop: CASSPGTSGRDNEQFF. The CDR3 DNA reads TGTGCCAGCAGTCCCGGGACTAGCGGGAGGGACAATGAGCAGTTCTTC.

The chain has TRBV19 and TRBJ2-7; possible D gene TRBD1, 6 bases. The CDR3 is made up of 14 amino acids. Per the germline V gene, CDR1 is LNHDA and CDR2 is SQIVND (reference sequence). V lost 5 bases and J lost 0, with 11 bases in between. DNA for the CDR3: TGTGCCAGTAGTGATGGACAGCTCTCCTACGAGCAGTACTTC. Protein sequence: CASSDGQLSYEQYF.

The sample holds a few counts of this clonotype. V gene TRBV7-9 combines with J gene TRBJ2-7, with D perhaps matching TRBD2 (6 bases). This CDR3 spans 13 amino acids. Germline-derived CDR1 and CDR2 are SEHNR and FQNEAQ (reference sequence). V was pared by 1 base and J by 4 bases, with 8 bases between. Here the CDR3 reads CASSLEEGYEQYF. CDR3 in DNA: TGTGCCAGCAGCTTAGAGGAGGGTTACGAGCAGTACTTC.

The chain uses TRBV21-1 and TRBJ2-5; the DNA was not compared with TRBD2, the D call given in the table. TRBV21-1 is a known pseudogene. This CDR3 has 17 residues. Written as DNA, the CDR3 is TGTGCCAGCAGCAAAAAAGGGGGAGGGGCCAGAATGGAGACCCAGTACTTC. Its protein product is CASSKKGGGARMETQYF.

This clonotype was counted at least ten times. The rearrangement uses TRBV12-3 or TRBV12-4 and TRBJ1-2, with 8 bases lining up with TRBD1. This CDR3 is 14 amino acids long. The V and J ends lost 6 bases and 10 bases, in that order; junction bases with no gene match: 13. CDR3 DNA: TGTGCCAGCAGCCTATCCCAGGGGGCCGACTCCTACACCTTC. Amino acids: CASSLSQGADSYTF.

This clonotype has only a few counts. The chain is built from TRBV7-3 and TRBJ2-3; the D gene is possibly TRBD2 (6 bases). Germline CDR1 reads SGHTA; CDR2 reads FQGTGA. This CDR3 is built from 14 residues. The V end lost 3 bases, the J end lost 0 bases, and 7 bases lay between the germline ends. The CDR3 here is CASSFAGSTDTQYF. The CDR3 region has the DNA TGTGCCAGCAGCTTCGCGGGGAGCACAGATACGCAGTATTTT. The variable domain in full, with the rest retrieved from reference TRBV7-3 and TRBJ2-3, is GAGVSQTPSNKVTEKGKYVELRCDPISGHTALYWYRQSLGQGPEFLIYFQGTGAADDSGLPNDRFFAVRPEGSVSTLKIQRTERGDSAVYLCASSFAGSTDTQYFGPGTRLTVL.

The chain recombines TRBV21-1 with TRBJ2-3; the table calls TRBD2, which could not be checked here. TRBV21-1 is flagged as a pseudogene. The CDR3 loop spans 18 amino acids. The CDR3 sequence: CASSLKSGGQFETDTQYF. CDR3 DNA: TGTGCCAGCAGCTTAAAGTCGGGGGGGCAATTTGAGACAGATACGCAGTATTTT.

This rearrangement joins TRBV24-1 to TRBJ1-5; 8 bases map to TRBD1. J was trimmed by 4 bases and V by 11 bases; bases with no gene match: 9. Germline V gene data show CDR1 as KGHDR and CDR2 as SFDVKD. The CDR3 sequence is 14 residues long. This CDR3 reads CAKIGQGRNQPQHF. The CDR3 nucleotides are TGTGCCAAGATTGGACAGGGCCGTAATCAGCCCCAGCATTTT.

This clonotype was seen repeatedly, ten times or more. The V call is TRBV12-3 or TRBV12-4, the J call TRBJ2-1; D gene unclear. The V and J ends lost 6 bases and 1 base respectively, with 13 bases between them. The CDR3 contains 15 residues. CDR3 in DNA: TGTGCCAGCAGGAGAAGCGCACTATCCTACAATGAGCAGTTCTTC. As protein: CASRRSALSYNEQFF.

This chain links TRBV9 with TRBJ2-1, with unresolved D. Between the trimmed V and J ends, which lost 0 bases and 11 bases, there was a span of 9 bases. Germline loops: CDR1 SGDLS, CDR2 YYNGEE. The CDR3 totals 12 residues. As DNA, the CDR3 is TGTGCCAGCAGCGTAGACGGCGCCAAGCAGTTCTTC. It yields the protein CASSVDGAKQFF.

This clonotype was counted only a few times. The chain employs TRBV12-3 or TRBV12-4 and TRBJ2-1; TRBD2 agrees at 8 bases. The trim removed 5 bases at V and 7 bases at J, leaving 10 bases unmatched. The CDR3 covers 15 residues. The CDR3 DNA is TGTGCCAGCAGTCGGGAACAGACTAGCGCAAATGAGCAGTTCTTC. Protein sequence: CASSREQTSANEQFF.

The chain couples TRBV9 to TRBJ2-7, with D possibly being TRBD1 (6 bases). Trimming pared 3 bases from V and 0 bases from J, leaving 10 bases between. The CDR3 runs to 14 residues. Looked up from germline, CDR1 is SGDLS and CDR2 is YYNGEE. CDR3 loop: CASSDRDNSYEQYF. The CDR3 DNA follows: TGTGCCAGCAGCGACCGGGACAACTCCTACGAGCAGTACTTC. Looking up the rest from reference TRBV9 and TRBJ2-7 gives the full variable domain: DSGVTQTPKHLITATGQRVTLRCSPRSGDLSVYWYQQSLDQGLQFLIQYYNGEERAKGNILERFSAQQFPDLHSELNLSSLELGDSALYFCASSDRDNSYEQYFGPGTRLTVT.